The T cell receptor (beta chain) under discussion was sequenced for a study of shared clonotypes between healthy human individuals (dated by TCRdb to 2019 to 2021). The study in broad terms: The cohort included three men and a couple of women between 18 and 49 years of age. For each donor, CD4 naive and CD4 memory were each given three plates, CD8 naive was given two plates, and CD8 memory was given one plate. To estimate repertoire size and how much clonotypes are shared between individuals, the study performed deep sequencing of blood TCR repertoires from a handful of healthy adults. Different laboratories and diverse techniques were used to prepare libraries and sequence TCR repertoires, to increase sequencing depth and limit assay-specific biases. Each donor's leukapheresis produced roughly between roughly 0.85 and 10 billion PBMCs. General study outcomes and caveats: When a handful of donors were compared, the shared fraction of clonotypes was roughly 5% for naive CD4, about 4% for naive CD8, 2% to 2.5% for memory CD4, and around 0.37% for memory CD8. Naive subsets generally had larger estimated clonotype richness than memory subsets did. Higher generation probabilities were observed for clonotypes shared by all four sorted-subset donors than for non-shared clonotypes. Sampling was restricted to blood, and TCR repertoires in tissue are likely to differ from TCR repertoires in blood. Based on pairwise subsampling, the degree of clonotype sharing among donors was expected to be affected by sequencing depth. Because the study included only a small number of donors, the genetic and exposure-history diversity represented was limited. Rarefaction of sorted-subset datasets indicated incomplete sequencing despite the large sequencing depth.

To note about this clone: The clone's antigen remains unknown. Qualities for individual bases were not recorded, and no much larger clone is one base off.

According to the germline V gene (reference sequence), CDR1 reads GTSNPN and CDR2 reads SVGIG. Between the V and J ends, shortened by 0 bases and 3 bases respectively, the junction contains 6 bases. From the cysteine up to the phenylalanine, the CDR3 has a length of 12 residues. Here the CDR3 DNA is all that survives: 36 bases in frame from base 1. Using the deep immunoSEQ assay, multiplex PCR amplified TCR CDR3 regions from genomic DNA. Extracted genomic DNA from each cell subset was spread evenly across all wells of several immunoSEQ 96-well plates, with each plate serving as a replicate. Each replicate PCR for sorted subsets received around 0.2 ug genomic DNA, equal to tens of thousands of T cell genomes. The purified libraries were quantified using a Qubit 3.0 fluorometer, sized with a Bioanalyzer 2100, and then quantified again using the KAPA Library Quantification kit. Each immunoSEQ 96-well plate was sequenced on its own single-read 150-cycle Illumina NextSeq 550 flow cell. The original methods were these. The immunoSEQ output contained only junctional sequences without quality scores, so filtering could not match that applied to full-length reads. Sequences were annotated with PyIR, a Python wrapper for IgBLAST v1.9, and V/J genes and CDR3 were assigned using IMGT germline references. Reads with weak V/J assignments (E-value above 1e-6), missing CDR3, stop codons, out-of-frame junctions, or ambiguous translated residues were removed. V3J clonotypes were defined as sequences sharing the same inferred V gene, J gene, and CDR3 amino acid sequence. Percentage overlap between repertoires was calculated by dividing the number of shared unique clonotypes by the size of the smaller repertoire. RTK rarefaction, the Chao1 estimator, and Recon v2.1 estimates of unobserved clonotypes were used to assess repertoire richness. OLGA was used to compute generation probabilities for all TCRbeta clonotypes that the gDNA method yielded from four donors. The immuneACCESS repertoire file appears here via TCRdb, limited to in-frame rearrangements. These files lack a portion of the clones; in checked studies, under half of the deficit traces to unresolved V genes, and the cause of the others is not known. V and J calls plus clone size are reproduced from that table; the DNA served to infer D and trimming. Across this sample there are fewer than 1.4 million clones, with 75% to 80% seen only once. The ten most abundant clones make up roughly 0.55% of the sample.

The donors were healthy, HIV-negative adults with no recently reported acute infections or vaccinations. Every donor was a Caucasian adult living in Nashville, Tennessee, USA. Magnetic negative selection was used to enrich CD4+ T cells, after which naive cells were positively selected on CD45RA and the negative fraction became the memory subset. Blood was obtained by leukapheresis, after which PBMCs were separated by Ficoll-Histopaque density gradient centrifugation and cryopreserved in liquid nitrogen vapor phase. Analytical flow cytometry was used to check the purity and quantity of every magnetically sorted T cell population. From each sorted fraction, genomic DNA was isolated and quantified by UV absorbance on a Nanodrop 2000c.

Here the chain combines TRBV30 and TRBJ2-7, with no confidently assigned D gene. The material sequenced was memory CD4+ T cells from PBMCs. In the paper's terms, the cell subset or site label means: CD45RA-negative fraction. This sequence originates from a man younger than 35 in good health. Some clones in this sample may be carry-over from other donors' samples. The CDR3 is CAWSVRYYEQYF. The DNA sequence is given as TGTGCCTGGAGTGTCAGATACTACGAGCAGTACTTC.